This TCR beta chain was observed in a study of blood T cell repertoires in COVID-19. This clone was found a few times. Data came from immunoSEQ multiplex PCR; TCRdb stores just in-frame clones and leaves some out. The sample shows about 140,000 clones, roughly 82% of them seen only once. V dropped 7 bases and J dropped 4 bases, with 19 bases sitting between them. The germline V gene has CDR1 MDHEN and CDR2 SYDVKM. The length of the CDR3 is 15 residues. This chain connects TRBV28 to TRBJ1-1; D is possibly TRBD1 (6 bases). The TCR was taken from a man older than 75 with acute or convalescent COVID-19. The sequenced sample consisted of peripheral blood. CDR3 nucleotide sequence: TGTGCCAGCACCCTAGGGGGGGAGGGGAGCACTGAAGCTTTCTTT. Translating gives CASTLGGEGSTEAFF.